The TCR beta chain under discussion was sequenced for a study of read filtering for tumor transcriptome and immune sequencing. From approximately 400 ng of RNA, a library with molecular barcoded alpha/delta and beta/gamma adaptors was made. TCRdb reprocessed the reads with MiXCR, giving one entry per CDR3 protein. The sample includes about 39,000 distinct CDR3 sequences, roughly 13% seen only once; the top ten take less than 7%. On this clonotype: The antigen is unknown.

Study-level points and caveats: IR-seq and RNA-seq agreed better without single-read clonotypes.

The sequence was obtained from a donor at least 40 years old with multiple myeloma. Source material: a population of CD138-negative cells sorted from bone marrow.

The CDR3 DNA is TGCAGTGCTCTTGGACAGGGCTACGCCGGGGAGCTGTTTTTT. Protein sequence: CSALGQGYAGELFF. This chain joins TRBV20-1 and TRBJ2-2, with 8 positions matching TRBD1. CDR1 is DFQATT and CDR2 is SNEGSKA in the germline V gene (reference sequence). This CDR3 is 14 amino acids long. V dropped 5 bases and J dropped 6; count of bases not matched to a gene: 8.